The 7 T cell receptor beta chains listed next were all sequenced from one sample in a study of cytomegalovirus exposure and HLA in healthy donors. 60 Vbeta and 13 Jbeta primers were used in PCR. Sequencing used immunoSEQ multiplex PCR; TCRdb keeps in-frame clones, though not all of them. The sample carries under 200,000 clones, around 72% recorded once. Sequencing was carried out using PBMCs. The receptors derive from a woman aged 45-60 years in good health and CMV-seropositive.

This CDR3 is CASRDRGDTIYF. CDR3 nucleotide sequence: TGTGCCAGCAGGGACAGGGGGGACACCATATATTTT. The genes are TRBV2 and TRBJ1-3, with TRBD1 identical over 10 bases. Germline V CDR1 and CDR2: SNHLY, FYNNEI. The V segment lost 6 bases and the J segment 8 bases; nucleotides outside the gene matches: 1. The length of the CDR3 is 12 residues.

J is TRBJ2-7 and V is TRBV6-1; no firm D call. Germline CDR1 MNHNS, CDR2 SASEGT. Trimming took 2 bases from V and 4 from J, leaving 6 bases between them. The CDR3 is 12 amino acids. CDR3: CASSEILYEQYF. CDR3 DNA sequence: TGTGCCAGCAGTGAAATCTTGTACGAGCAGTACTTC.

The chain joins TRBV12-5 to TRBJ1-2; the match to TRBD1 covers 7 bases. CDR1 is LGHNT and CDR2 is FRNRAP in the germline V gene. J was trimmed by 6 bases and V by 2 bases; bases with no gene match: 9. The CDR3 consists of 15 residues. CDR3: CASGLPAGTENGYTF. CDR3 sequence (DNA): TGTGCTAGTGGTTTGCCAGCAGGGACAGAAAATGGCTACACCTTC.

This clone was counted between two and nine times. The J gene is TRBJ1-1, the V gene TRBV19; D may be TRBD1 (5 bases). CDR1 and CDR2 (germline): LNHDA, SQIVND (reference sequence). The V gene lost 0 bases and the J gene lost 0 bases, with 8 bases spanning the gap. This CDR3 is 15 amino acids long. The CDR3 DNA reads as TGTGCCAGTAGTATAGATCAGGGTATGAACACTGAAGCTTTCTTT. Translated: CASSIDQGMNTEAFF.

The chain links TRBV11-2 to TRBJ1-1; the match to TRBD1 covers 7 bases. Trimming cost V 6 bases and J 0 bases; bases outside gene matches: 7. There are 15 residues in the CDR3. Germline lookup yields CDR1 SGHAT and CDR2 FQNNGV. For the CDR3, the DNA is TGTGCCAGCAGTCGGGACAGACAAATGAACACTGAAGCTTTCTTT. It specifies CASSRDRQMNTEAFF.

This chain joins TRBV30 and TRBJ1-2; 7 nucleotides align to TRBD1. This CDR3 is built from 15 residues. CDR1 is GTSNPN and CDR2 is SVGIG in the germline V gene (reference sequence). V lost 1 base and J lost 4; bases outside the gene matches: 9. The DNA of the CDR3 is TGTGCCTGGAGTGCGGGACAGTCCGTTAGCTATGGCTACACCTTC. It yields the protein CAWSAGQSVSYGYTF.

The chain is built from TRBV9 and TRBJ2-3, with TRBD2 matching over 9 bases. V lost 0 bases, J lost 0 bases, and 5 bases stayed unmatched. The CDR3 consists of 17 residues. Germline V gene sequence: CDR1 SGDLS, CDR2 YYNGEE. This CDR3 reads CASSVGSAGGSTDTQYF. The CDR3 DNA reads TGTGCCAGCAGCGTAGGTTCGGCGGGGGGGAGCACAGATACGCAGTATTTT.